The 6 T cell receptor beta chains listed next were all sequenced from one sample in a study of T cells in Graves' hyperthyroidism and ophthalmopathy. The investigators amplified TCR beta CDR3 regions from RNA transcripts. The HTBI set primed first-round TCR CDR3 RT-PCR. TCRdb called the multiplex PCR reads again in MiXCR, with one record for every CDR3 protein. Among more than 650,000 distinct CDR3 sequences listed, around 13% were seen once. Input material: blood. The receptors here all came from a woman between 18 and 29 years old with Graves' hyperthyroidism.

This clonotype came up many times. One end of the junction varies from germline; a read error may be responsible. The chain links TRBV4-3 to TRBJ2-7; TRBD2 matches 9 bases. Germline loops: CDR1 LGHNA, CDR2 YSLEER. CDR3 length equals 15 residues. The CDR3 protein is CASSQTSGSSYEQYF. The DNA for the CDR3 is TGTGCCAGCAGCCAGACTAGCGGTAGCTCCTACGAGCAGTACTTC.

Details on this clonotype: This may stem from a read error, because a much larger clone lies one nucleotide away. The chain has TRBV3-1 and TRBJ2-7; D is undetermined. In germline, CDR1 is LGHDT, CDR2 YNNKEL (reference sequence). CDR3 size: 14 residues. The chain's CDR3 is CASSQDLSYYVQYF. The CDR3 DNA is TGTGCCAGCAGCCAAGATCTAAGCTACTACGTGCAGTACTTC.

On this clonotype: A clone one base away is much larger, so this may be a read error. The V gene is TRBV28, the J gene TRBJ1-6, with a possible D match to TRBD1 (5 bases). V dropped 7 bases and J dropped 0 bases, with 16 bases sitting between them. The CDR3 loop spans 17 amino acids. CDR1 is MDHEN and CDR2 is SYDVKM in the germline V gene. The CDR3 nucleotides read TGTGCCAGCACCCTCATCTCAGGGAGCTCCTATAATTCACCCCTCCACTTT. Its protein product is CASTLISGSSYNSPLHF.

This clonotype was detected only a few times. The chain is built from TRBV7-2 and TRBJ1-5, with D uncertain. Germline assignment: CDR1 SGHTA and CDR2 FQGNSA. V lost 5 bases to trimming and J lost 3 bases, with 5 bases between them. The CDR3 covers 12 residues. The CDR3 DNA reads TGTGCCAGCAGCCAGGTCAATCAGCCCCAGCATTTT. It specifies CASSQVNQPQHF.

This clonotype was detected ten times or more. The chain employs TRBV7-2 and TRBJ2-7, with 7 bases identical to TRBD1. The CDR3 loop spans 15 amino acids. Germline V lookup: CDR1 SGHTA, CDR2 FQGNSA. The ends lost 1 base at V and 6 bases at J; junction bases unmatched: 9. In DNA form, the CDR3 reads TGTGCCAGCAGCTTAGTAGGGACAGCATCAAGCGAGCAGTACTTC. Translation: CASSLVGTASSEQYF.

The V call is TRBV20-1, the J call TRBJ2-6; 8 bases agree with TRBD1. The CDR3 covers 14 residues. Germline V gene data show CDR1 as DFQATT and CDR2 as SNEGSKA (reference sequence). Trimming cost V 6 bases and J 0 bases; bases outside gene matches: 1. This CDR3 is CSAGTGSGANVLTF. CDR3 nucleotide sequence: TGCAGTGCGGGGACAGGCTCTGGGGCCAACGTCCTGACTTTC.